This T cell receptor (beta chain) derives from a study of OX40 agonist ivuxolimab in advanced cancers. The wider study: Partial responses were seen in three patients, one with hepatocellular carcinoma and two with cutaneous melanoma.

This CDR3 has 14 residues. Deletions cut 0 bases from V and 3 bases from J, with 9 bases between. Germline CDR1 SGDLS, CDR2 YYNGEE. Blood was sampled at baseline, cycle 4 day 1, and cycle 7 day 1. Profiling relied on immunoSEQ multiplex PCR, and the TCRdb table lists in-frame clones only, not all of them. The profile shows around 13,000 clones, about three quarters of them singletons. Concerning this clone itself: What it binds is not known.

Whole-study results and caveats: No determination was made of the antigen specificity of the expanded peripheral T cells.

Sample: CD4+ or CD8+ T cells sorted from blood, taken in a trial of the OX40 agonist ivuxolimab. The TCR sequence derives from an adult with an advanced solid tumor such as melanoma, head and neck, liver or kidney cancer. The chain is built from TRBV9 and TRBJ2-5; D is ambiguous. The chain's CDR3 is CASSVGQNEETQYF. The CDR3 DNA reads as TGTGCCAGCAGCGTAGGGCAGAACGAAGAGACCCAGTACTTC.